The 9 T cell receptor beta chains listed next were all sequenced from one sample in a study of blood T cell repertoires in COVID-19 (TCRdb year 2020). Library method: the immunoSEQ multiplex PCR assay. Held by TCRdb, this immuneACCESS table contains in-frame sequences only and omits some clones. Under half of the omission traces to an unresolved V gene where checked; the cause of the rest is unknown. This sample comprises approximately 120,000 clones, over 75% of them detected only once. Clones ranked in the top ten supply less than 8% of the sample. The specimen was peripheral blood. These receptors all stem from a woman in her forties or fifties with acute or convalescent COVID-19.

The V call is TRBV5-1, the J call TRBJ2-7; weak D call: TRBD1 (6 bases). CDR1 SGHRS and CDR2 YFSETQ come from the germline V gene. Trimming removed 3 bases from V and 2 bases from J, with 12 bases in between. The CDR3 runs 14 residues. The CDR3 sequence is CASSSGDPPYEQYF. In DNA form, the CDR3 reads TGCGCCAGCAGCTCAGGGGACCCCCCCTACGAGCAGTACTTC.

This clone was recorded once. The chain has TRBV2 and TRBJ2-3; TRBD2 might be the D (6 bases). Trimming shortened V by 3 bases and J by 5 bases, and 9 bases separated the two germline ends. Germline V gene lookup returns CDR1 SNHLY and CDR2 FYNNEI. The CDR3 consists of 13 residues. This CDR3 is CASSDGAGDTQYF. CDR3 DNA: TGTGCCAGCAGTGATGGAGCGGGAGATACGCAGTATTTT.

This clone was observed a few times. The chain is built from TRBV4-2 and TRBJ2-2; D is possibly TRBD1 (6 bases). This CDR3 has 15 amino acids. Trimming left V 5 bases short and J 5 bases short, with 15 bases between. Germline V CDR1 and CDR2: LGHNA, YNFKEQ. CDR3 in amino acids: CASSSQGSETGELFF. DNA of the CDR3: TGTGCCAGCAGCAGTCAGGGGAGTGAAACCGGGGAGCTGTTTTTT.

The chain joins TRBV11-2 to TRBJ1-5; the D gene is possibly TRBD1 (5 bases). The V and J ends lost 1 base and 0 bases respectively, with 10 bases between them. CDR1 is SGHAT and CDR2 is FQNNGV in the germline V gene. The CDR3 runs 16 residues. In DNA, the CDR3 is TGTGCCAGCAGCTTAGTCGGGGGATATAGCAATCAGCCCCAGCATTTT. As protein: CASSLVGGYSNQPQHF. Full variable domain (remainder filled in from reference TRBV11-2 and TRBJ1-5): EAGVAQSPRYKIIEKRQSVAFWCNPISGHATLYWYQQILGQGPKLLIQFQNNGVVDDSQLPKDRFSAERLKGVDSTLKIQPAKLEDSAVYLCASSLVGGYSNQPQHFGDGTRLSIL.

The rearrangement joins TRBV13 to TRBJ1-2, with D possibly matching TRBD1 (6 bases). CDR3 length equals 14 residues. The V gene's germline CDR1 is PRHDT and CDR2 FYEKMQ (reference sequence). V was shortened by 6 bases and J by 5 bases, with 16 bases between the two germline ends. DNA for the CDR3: TGTGCCAGCAGTGTAGGTTCAGGGGCTTATGGCTACACCTTC. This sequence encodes CASSVGSGAYGYTF.

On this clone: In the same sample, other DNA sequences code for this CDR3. The CDR3 coding sequence is TGTGCCAGCAGTTACTCGACAGGATTGAACACTGAAGCTTTCTTT. Its protein is CASSYSTGLNTEAFF. The chain joins TRBV6-5 to TRBJ1-1; maybe TRBD1 (6 bases). The CDR3 runs to 15 residues. V was clipped by 0 bases and J by 0 bases, with 8 bases between them. Germline V CDR1 and CDR2: MNHEY, SVGAGI.

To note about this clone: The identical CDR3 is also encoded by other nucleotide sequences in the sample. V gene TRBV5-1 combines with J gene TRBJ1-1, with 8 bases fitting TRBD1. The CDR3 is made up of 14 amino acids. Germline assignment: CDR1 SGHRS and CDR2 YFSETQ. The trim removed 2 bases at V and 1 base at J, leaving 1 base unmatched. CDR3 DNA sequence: TGCGCCAGCAGCTTTGGACAGGGGAACACTGAAGCTTTCTTT. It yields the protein CASSFGQGNTEAFF.

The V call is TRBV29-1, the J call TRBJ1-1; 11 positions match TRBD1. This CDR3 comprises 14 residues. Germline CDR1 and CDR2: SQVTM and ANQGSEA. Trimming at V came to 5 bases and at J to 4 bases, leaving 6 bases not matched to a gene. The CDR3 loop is CSVLFGTGGTEAFF. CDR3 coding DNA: TGCAGCGTTCTATTCGGGACAGGGGGCACTGAAGCTTTCTTT.

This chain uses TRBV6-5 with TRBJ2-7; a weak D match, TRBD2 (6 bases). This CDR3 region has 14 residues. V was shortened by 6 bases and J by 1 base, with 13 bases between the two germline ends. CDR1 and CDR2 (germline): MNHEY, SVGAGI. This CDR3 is CASRGTAASYEQYF. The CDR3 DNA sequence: TGTGCCAGCAGGGGGACTGCGGCATCCTACGAGCAGTACTTC.